One TCR beta chain is described in this entry. Its antigen is not known. This CDR3 has 14 residues. Germline-derived CDR1 and CDR2 are SGHRS and YFSETQ. The J segment lost 12 bases and the V segment lost 4 bases, leaving 9 bases of the junction unmatched. These data belong to a study of breast tumors, draining lymph nodes, adjacent tissues. General study findings and limits: Compared with lymph nodes, tumors were less diverse; compared with nontumor tissue, more. Data only fit, rather than demonstrated, lymph node origin of most tumor T cells.

Breast cancer patients provided tissue from their axillary draining lymph nodes. TCRdb reanalysed the multiplex PCR reads using MiXCR and keeps one entry per CDR3 protein. Of 200,000 or so distinct CDR3 sequences in the sample, approximately 33% were seen once. This rearrangement joins TRBV5-1 to TRBJ2-1, with 11 bases that match TRBD2. The sequence was obtained from a female donor with breast cancer. Some clones in this sample may be carry-over from other donors' samples. The material sequenced was axillary lymph node tissue. In nucleotides, the CDR3 is TGCGCCAGCAGCCTTACTAGCGGGAGAGATGGGCAGTTCTTC. It encodes CASSLTSGRDGQFF.